The 3 T cell receptor beta chains reported below all come from one sample, sequenced in a study of early T cells in non-severe SARS-CoV-2 infection. TCRdb re-derived calls from the 5' RACE reads in MiXCR, one entry per CDR3 protein. The sample shows tens of thousands of distinct CDR3 sequences, around 3.9% of them seen only once. The material sequenced was whole blood. Receptors originate from an adult who was a healthcare worker with PCR-confirmed SARS-CoV-2 infection or an uninfected control (not recorded which).

This clonotype was detected ten times or more. The chain links TRBV2 to TRBJ2-7, with 10 positions matching TRBD1. V shed 5 bases and J 9 bases; nucleotides not matched to a gene: 7. The CDR3 spans 13 residues. Per germline, CDR1 SNHLY and CDR2 FYNNEI. CDR3 in DNA: TGTGCCAGCAGTCGGGACAGGGGACCTGGGCAGTACTTC. Translating gives CASSRDRGPGQYF.

This clonotype was recorded many times. J is TRBJ1-2 and V is TRBV24-1; 7 bases align to TRBD1. CDR3 length: 15 residues. In germline, CDR1 is KGHDR, CDR2 SFDVKD. V lost 3 bases and J lost 5; bases outside the gene matches: 8. The CDR3 loop is CATSDARDSFYGYTF. The CDR3 DNA is TGTGCCACCAGTGATGCCCGGGACAGTTTTTATGGCTACACCTTC.

The chain uses TRBV11-3 and TRBJ2-7; 11 nucleotides align to TRBD1. With 6 bases clipped from V and 3 bases from J, the junction kept 7 bases outside the gene matches. Germline V CDR1 and CDR2: SGHNT, YENEEA. The CDR3 runs 15 residues. The DNA of the CDR3 is TGTGCCAGCAGTCCCCGGGACAGGGGGGACTACGAGCAGTACTTC. This encodes CASSPRDRGDYEQYF.